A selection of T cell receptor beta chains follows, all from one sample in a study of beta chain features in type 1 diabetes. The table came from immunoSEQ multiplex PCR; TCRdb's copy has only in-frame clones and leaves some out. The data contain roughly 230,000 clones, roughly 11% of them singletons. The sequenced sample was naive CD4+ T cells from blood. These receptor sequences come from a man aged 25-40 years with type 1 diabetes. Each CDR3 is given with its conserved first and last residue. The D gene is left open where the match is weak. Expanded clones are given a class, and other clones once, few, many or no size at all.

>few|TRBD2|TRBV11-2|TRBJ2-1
TGTGCCAGCAGCTTTTCTAAACTAGCGGGGGGGTGGGAGCAGTTCTTC
CASSFSKLAGGWEQFF
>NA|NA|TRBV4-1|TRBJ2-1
TGCGCCAGCAGCTTTCAGGCGGGTTTTGAGCAGTTCTTC
CASSFQAGFEQFF
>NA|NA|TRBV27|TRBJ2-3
TGTGCCAGCAGTCTTGGAGCTAGCGTCGTCACAGATACGCAGTATTTT
CASSLGASVVTDTQYF
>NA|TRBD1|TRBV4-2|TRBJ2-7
TGTGCCAGCAGCCAAAGCCGGGCAGGGGGCTCCTACGAGCAGTACTTC
CASSQSRAGGSYEQYF
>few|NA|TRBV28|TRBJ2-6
TGTGCCAGCAGTTTACCCGGTGGGGCCAACGTCCTGACTTTC
CASSLPGGANVLTF
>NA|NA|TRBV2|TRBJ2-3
TGTGCCAGCAATCGGGGAATGGATACGCAGTATTTT
CASNRGMDTQYF
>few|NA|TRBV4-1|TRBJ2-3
TGCGCCAGCAGCCAAGCGGGGGTGGGCACAGATACGCAGTATTTT
CASSQAGVGTDTQYF
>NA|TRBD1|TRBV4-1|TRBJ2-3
TGCGCCAGCAGGCGGACAGGGCCTCTTGGGGATACGCAGTATTTT
CASRRTGPLGDTQYF
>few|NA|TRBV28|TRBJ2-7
TGTGCCACCCGGCCGACCCTAGGGGGCGAGCAGTACTTC
CATRPTLGGEQYF
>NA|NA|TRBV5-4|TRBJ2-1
TGTGCCAGCAGGAACAGGGCCAATGAGCAGTTCTTC
CASRNRANEQFF
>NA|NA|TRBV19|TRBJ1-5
TGTGCCAGTAGACCAAGCTCAGGCCAGCCCCAGCATTTT
CASRPSSGQPQHF
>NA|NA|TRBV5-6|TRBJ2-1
TGTGCCAGCAGCATCCCCAGGGGCCGCACTTTCAATGAGCAGTTCTTC
CASSIPRGRTFNEQFF
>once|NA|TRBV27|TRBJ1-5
TGTGCCAGCGGGTACCTAGCGGGTCAGCCCCAGCATTTT
CASGYLAGQPQHF
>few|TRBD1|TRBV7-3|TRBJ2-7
TGTGCCAGCAGCCTAAGGACAGGGGGTTACGAGCAGTACTTC
CASSLRTGGYEQYF
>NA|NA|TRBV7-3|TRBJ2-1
TGTGCCAGCAGCCCGGGGAGCTCCTACAATGAGCAGTTCTTC
CASSPGSSYNEQFF
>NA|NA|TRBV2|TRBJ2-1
TGTGCCAGCAGCCGGGACATCTACAATGAGCAGTTCTTC
CASSRDIYNEQFF
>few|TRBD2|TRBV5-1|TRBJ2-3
TGCGCCAGCAGCTCTGGACTAGCGGGGGGGCTCATCACAGATACGCAGTATTTT
CASSSGLAGGLITDTQYF
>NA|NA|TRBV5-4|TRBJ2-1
TGTGCCAGCAGTTATTACAATGAGCAGTTCTTC
CASSYYNEQFF
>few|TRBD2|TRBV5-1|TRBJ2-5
TGCGCCAGCAGCTTGGGCTCTAGCGGGACTCAAGAGACCCAGTACTTC
CASSLGSSGTQETQYF
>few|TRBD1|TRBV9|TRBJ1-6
TGTGCCAGCAGCTTCGGACAGGGTCACTCCTATAATTCACCCCTCCACTTT
CASSFGQGHSYNSPLHF
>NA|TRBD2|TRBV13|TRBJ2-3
TGTGCCAGCAGCGTTACTAGCGGGGGGGCTTTCACAGATACGCAGTATTTT
CASSVTSGGAFTDTQYF
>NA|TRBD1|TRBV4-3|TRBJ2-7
TGCGCCAGCAGCCAATGGACAGGGGGAACCTACGAGCAGTACTTC
CASSQWTGGTYEQYF
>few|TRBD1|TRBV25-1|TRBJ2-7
TGTGCCAGCAGTGCCACGGAACCGGGACAGGGTTACTACGAGCAGTACTTC
CASSATEPGQGYYEQYF
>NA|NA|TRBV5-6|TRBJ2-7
TGTGCCAGCAGCTTGGCGGGACTTCCAGACTCCTACGAGCAGTACTTC
CASSLAGLPDSYEQYF
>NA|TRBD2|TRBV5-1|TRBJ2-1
TGCGCCAGCAGCTTTCAGCGGGGGGCCGACCTCTACAATGAGCAGTTCTTC
CASSFQRGADLYNEQFF
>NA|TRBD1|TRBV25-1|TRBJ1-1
TGTGCCAGCGGCGGACAGGAGAACACTGAAGCTTTCTTT
CASGGQENTEAFF
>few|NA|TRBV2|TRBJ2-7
TGTGCCAGCAGTTTCGGGACATTCGAGCAGTACTTC
CASSFGTFEQYF
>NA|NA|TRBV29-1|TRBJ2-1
TGCAGCGTTGTATCGCACTCAAACAATGAGCAGTTCTTC
CSVVSHSNNEQFF
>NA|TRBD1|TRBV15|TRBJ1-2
TGTGCCACCAGCAGAGCGGGGACAGGGAACTATGGCTACACCTTC
CATSRAGTGNYGYTF
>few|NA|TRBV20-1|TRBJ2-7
TGCAGTGCGCTAGGGGACTACGAGCAGTACTTC
CSALGDYEQYF
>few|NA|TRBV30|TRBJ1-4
TGTGCCTGGAATAGGAGGGGGAGGGTGTTTTTT
CAWNRRGRVFF
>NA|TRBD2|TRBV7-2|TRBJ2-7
TGTGCCAGCAGCTCGGGACTAGCGGCGTACGAGCAGTACTTC
CASSSGLAAYEQYF
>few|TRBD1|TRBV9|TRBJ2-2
TGTGCCAGCAGCCTCACGGGACAGGGAGGCACCGGGGAGCTGTTTTTT
CASSLTGQGGTGELFF
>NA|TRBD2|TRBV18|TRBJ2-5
TGTGCCAGCTCGCAAATAACCGGGACTAGAGGCGGCGAGACCCAGTACTTC
CASSQITGTRGGETQYF
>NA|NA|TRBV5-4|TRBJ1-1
TGTGCCAGCAGCGCGACAGCGAACACTGAAGCTTTCTTT
CASSATANTEAFF
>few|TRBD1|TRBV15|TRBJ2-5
TGTGCCACCAGCAGAGATGGGACAGGAGGAGAGACCCAGTACTTC
CATSRDGTGGETQYF
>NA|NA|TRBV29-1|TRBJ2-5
TGCAGCGTTGGTACAAACCAAGAGACCCAGTACTTC
CSVGTNQETQYF
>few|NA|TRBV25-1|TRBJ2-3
TGTGCCAGCAGTGACCCGAGCACAGATACGCAGTATTTT
CASSDPSTDTQYF
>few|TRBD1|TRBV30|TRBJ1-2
TGTGCCTGGACTGCGCAGGGGGTAGGTGGCTACACCTTC
CAWTAQGVGGYTF
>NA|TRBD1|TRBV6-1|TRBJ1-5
TGTGCCAGCAGTGGGGGACAGGCGGGAGGGAGTCAGCCCCAGCATTTT
CASSGGQAGGSQPQHF
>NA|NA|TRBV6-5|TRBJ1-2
TGTGCCAGCAGTTACGGGAGGACATATCATGGCTACACCTTC
CASSYGRTYHGYTF
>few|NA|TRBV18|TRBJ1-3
TGTGCCAGCTCACCATCCGACAGGCGCTCCCTATATTTT
CASSPSDRRSLYF
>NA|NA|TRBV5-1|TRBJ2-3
TGCGCCAGCAGCCTATCACAGGCAGATACGCAGTATTTT
CASSLSQADTQYF
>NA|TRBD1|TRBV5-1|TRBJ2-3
TGCGCCAGCAGCTTACAGGGGGTAACTAGCACAGATACGCAGTATTTT
CASSLQGVTSTDTQYF
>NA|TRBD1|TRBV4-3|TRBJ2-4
TGCGCCAGCAGCCAAGATGTGGGGACAGGGGTCAAGTACTTC
CASSQDVGTGVKYF